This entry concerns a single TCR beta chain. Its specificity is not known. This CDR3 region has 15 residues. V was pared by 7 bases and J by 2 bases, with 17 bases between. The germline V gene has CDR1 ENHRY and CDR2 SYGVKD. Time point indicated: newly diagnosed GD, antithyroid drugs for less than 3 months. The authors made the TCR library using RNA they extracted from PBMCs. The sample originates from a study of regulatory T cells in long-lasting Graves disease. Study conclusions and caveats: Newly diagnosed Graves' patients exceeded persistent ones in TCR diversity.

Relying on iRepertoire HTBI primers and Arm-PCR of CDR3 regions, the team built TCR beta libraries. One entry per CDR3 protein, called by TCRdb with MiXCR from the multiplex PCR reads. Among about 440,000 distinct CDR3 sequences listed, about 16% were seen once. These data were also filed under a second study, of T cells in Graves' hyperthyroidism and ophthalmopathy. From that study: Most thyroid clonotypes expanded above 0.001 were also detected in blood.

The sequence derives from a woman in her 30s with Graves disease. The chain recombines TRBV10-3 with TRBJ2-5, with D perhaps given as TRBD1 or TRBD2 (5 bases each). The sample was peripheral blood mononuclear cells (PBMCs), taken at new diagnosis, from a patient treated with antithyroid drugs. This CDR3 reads CAIKNPQRGQETQYF. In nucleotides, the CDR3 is TGTGCCATCAAAAACCCCCAGAGGGGACAAGAGACCCAGTACTTC.